This TCR beta chain was retrieved from a study of blood T cell repertoires in COVID-19. On the study more broadly: Researchers got acute and convalescent COVID-19 samples from the United States, Italy and Spain. In each case, the material was cDNA or gDNA derived from T cells, B-cell-depleted T cells, or PBMCs.

Enrolled during active infection, Seattle patients were then followed longitudinally. Original methodology: Amplifying reference gene primers gave estimates of nucleated cell counts. Sequenced by immunoSEQ multiplex PCR; TCRdb stores in-frame clones only, minus some. V and J calls and clone size are as listed in that table; D and trimming were resolved from the DNA. The data show 250,000 or so clones, around 88% seen once. Trimming cost V 3 bases and J 7 bases, with 10 bases left between them. Germline-derived CDR1 and CDR2 are LNHDA and SQIVND (reference sequence). The CDR3 extends over 14 amino acids.

The sequenced material came from peripheral blood. The chain uses TRBV19 and TRBJ1-6, with D possibly TRBD1 on 6 matching bases. The receptor was isolated from a woman aged 30 to 39 with COVID-19, enrolled during active disease. CDR3 DNA sequence: TGTGCCAGTAGTATTTACAGGGAAAATTCACCCCTCCACTTT. It specifies CASSIYRENSPLHF. Full variable domain (remainder filled in from reference TRBV19 and TRBJ1-6): DGGITQSPKYLFRKEGQNVTLSCEQNLNHDAMYWYRQDPGQGLRLIYYSQIVNDFQKGDIAEGYSVSREKKESFPLTVTSAQKNPTAFYLCASSIYRENSPLHFGNGTRLTVT.